This record looks at one T cell receptor (beta chain) sequence and its context. Its antigen is undetermined. Germline and junction disagree at one end, which may indicate a read error. These data are taken from a study of cytomegalovirus exposure and HLA in healthy donors. Study outcomes and limitations: A later analysis found common viral pathogens apparently linked to several of the most significant clusters. Immune exposure data for these donors was limited to CMV serostatus.

The CDR3 has 18 amino acids. The germline V gene encodes CDR1 LNHNV and CDR2 YYDKDF (reference sequence). PCR used 60 Vbeta primers and 13 Jbeta primers. Profiled with immunoSEQ multiplex PCR; TCRdb holds only in-frame clones, not every one. The data contain about 190,000 clones, 75% to 80% of them singletons. This receptor was taken from a young woman in good health and CMV-seropositive. The sequenced sample was PBMCs. The chain joins TRBV15 to TRBJ2-1; perhaps TRBD2 as D (7 bases). The DNA for the CDR3 is TGTGCCACCAGCAGAGATGAGGGAGGGCCGGCGGGGGACAATGAGCAGCTCTTC. This codes for CATSRDEGGPAGDNEQLF.